This TCR beta chain comes out of a study of CD8 T cells in ankylosing spondylitis. The authors made TCR beta libraries by quantitative 5'-RACE with molecular barcodes. Each CDR3 protein is one row after TCRdb ran MiXCR on the 5' RACE reads. Among roughly 490,000 distinct CDR3 sequences listed, about 5.7% were seen once. Findings of the study overall: Fewer than ten highly homologous variants made up a TCR beta motif that seemed to typify ankylosing spondylitis blood. Disease-linked clones, CD8+, were relatively rare in peripheral blood. Earlier studies detected some motif variants in reactive arthritis synovial fluid and blood.

V lost 1 base and J 3 bases, leaving 13 bases between the germline ends. The V gene's germline CDR1 is LGHNA and CDR2 YSLEER. The CDR3 sequence is 15 residues long. In this sample, this clonotype turned up a few times. Its antigen is undetermined. This TCR was recovered from a male donor with ankylosing spondylitis. The specimen sequenced was blood, either unsorted or a sorted T cell fraction (not recorded which). This chain connects TRBV4-3 to TRBJ2-7; D gene uncertain. The chain's CDR3 is CASSQGEAEHYEQYF. In DNA form, the CDR3 reads TGCGCCAGCAGCCAAGGAGAGGCGGAACACTACGAGCAGTACTTC.